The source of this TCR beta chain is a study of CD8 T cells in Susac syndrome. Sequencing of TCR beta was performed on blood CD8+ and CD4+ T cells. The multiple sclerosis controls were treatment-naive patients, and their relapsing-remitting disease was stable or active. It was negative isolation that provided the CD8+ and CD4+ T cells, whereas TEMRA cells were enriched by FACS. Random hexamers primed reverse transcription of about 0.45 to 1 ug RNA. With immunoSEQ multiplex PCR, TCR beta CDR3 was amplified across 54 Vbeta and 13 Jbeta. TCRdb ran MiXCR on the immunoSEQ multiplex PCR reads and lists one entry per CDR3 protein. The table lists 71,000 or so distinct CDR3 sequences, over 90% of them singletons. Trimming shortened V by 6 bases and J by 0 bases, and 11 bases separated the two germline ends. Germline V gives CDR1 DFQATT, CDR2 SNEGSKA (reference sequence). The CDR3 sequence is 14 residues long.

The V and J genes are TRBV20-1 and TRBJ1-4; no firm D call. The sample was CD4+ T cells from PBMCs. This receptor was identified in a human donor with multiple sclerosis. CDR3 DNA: TGCAGTGCAGAGAGCGGGGCAACTAATGAAAAACTGTTTTTT. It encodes CSAESGATNEKLFF.